Described below is a single T cell receptor (beta chain) sequence and its context. The missing CDR3 end, 3 residues past where the read stops, is filled in from the germline J gene. HPV was found by MY09/MY11 PCR and dot-blot genotyping. The sample is drawn from a study of T cells in women clearing cervical HPV infection. For the study at large: With HLA typing for only a few women, HLA confounding remains possible.

Generated by immunoSEQ multiplex PCR, the TCRdb table keeps only in-frame clones and is missing some. Its listing shows 20,000 to 25,000 clones. The CDR3 loop spans 16 amino acids. The germline V and J ends were trimmed by 0 bases and 4 bases, with 15 bases remaining between them. Germline loops: CDR1 PRHDT, CDR2 FYEKMQ (reference sequence). This chain connects TRBV13 to TRBJ1-2; D may be TRBD1 (6 bases). Specimen: blood buffy coat. The TCR was taken from a woman between 18 and 70 years old with a cervical HPV16 infection that either progressed to CIN3+ or cleared (not recorded which). The sequenced CDR3 bases are TGTGCCAGCAGCTTAGGAAGACAGGAGGCGGTCTATGGC. Its translation is CASSLGRQEAVYG. The whole CDR3 protein is CASSLGRQEAVYGYTF.